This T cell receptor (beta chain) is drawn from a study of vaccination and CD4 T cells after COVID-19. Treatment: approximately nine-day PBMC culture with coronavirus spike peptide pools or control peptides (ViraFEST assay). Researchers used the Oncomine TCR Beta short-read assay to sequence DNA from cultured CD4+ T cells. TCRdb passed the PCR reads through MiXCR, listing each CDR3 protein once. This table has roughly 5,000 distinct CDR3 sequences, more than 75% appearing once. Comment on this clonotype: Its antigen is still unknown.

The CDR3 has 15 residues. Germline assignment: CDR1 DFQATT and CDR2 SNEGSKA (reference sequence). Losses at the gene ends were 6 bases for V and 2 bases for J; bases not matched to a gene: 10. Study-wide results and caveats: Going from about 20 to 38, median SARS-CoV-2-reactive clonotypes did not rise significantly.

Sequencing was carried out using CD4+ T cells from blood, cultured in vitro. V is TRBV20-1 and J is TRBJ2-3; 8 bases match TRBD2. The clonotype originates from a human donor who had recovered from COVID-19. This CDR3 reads CSATSGGRYTDTQYF. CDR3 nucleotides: TGCAGTGCGACGAGTGGCGGGAGGTACACAGATACGCAGTATTTT.